A single sample is the source of the 12 T cell receptor beta chains below, sequenced in a study of T cell responses to AZD1222 COVID-19 vaccine. Libraries were prepared by immunoSEQ multiplex PCR; TCRdb keeps only in-frame clonotypes and omits some of them. The sample lists 130,000 or so clones, roughly 90% occurring once. Source: peripheral blood, taken 28 days after the second AZD1222 dose. These receptors were taken from an adult who received the AZD1222 COVID-19 vaccine.

The chain is built from TRBV7-2 and TRBJ2-3, with 7 bases matching TRBD2. V lost 3 bases, J lost 6 bases, and 12 bases stayed unmatched. The length of the CDR3 is 16 residues. The V gene's germline CDR1 is SGHTA and CDR2 FQGNSA. The CDR3 DNA follows: TGTGCCAGCAGCTTTGGCGGGAGCCTTGCCGTGGATACGCAGTATTTT. Its translation: CASSFGGSLAVDTQYF.

The rearrangement uses TRBV4-1 and TRBJ1-2, with D perhaps TRBD1 (5 bases). CDR1 and CDR2 from the germline V gene are MGHRA and YSYEKL. The germline V and J ends were trimmed by 3 bases and 7 bases, with 12 bases remaining between them. This CDR3 spans 13 amino acids. The CDR3 here is CASSQQGLGGYTF. The CDR3 nucleotides are TGCGCCAGCAGCCAGCAGGGATTGGGTGGCTACACCTTC.

The V call is TRBV6-5, the J call TRBJ1-6, with D unclear. CDR3 length: 14 amino acids. V lost 7 bases and J 6 bases, leaving 13 bases between the germline ends. Germline-derived CDR1 and CDR2 are MNHEY and SVGAGI. The CDR3 region is CASKQGVGNSPLHF. Written as DNA, the CDR3 is TGTGCCAGCAAACAAGGCGTTGGTAATTCACCCCTCCACTTT.

This clone was counted a few times. This chain joins TRBV28 and TRBJ1-6; 9 bases are a match to TRBD1. Germline V gene lookup returns CDR1 MDHEN and CDR2 SYDVKM. The length of the CDR3 is 17 residues. V shed 7 bases, J shed 10 bases, and the junction held 17 bases outside the gene matches. As DNA, the CDR3 is TGTGCCAGCACCGCCGAGGGGGGGACAGGGTTTCGGTCACCCCTCCACTTT. Translation: CASTAEGGTGFRSPLHF.

This clone was detected once. The CDR3 sequence: CASSFSNGGLETQYF. The CDR3, as DNA: TGTGCCAGCAGCTTCTCCAACGGGGGGTTAGAGACCCAGTACTTC. This chain connects TRBV7-2 to TRBJ2-5; 7 bases map to TRBD2. The CDR3 contains 15 residues. Trimming cost V 3 bases and J 4 bases; bases outside gene matches: 8. In germline, CDR1 is SGHTA, CDR2 FQGNSA. The whole variable domain, filled in from reference TRBV7-2 and TRBJ2-5, reads GAGVSQSPSNKVTEKGKDVELRCDPISGHTALYWYRQSLGQGLEFLIYFQGNSAPDKSGLPSDRFSAERTGGSVSTLTIQRTQQEDSAVYLCASSFSNGGLETQYFGPGTRLLVL.

The rearrangement links TRBV28 to TRBJ1-5; no clear D gene. Germline-derived CDR1 and CDR2 are MDHEN and SYDVKM. CDR3 size: 17 residues. V was trimmed by 6 bases and J by 2 bases, leaving 20 bases between them. DNA of the CDR3: TGTGCCAGCAGACCCGACCGCGGGTTGAGGGGCAATCAGCCCCAGCATTTT. It encodes CASRPDRGLRGNQPQHF.

This clone was picked up a small number of times. The chain joins TRBV14 to TRBJ2-1, with 8 bases aligning to TRBD2. Germline loops: CDR1 SGHDN, CDR2 FVKESK. This CDR3 has 16 amino acids. With V trimmed by 5 bases and J by 4 bases, 10 bases remained unmatched. This chain's CDR3 is CASSFSSGVRYNEQFF. DNA of the CDR3: TGTGCCAGCAGCTTCAGTAGCGGGGTAAGGTACAATGAGCAGTTCTTC. The whole variable domain, remainder taken from reference TRBV14 and TRBJ2-1, is EAGVTQFPSHSVIEKGQTVTLRCDPISGHDNLYWYRRVMGKEIKFLLHFVKESKQDESGMPNNRFLAERTGGTYSTLKVQPAELEDSGVYFCASSFSSGVRYNEQFFGPGTRLTVL.

The chain links TRBV28 to TRBJ2-1, with 16 bases lining up with TRBD2. V lost 1 base and J lost 7; bases outside the gene matches: 7. Germline V gives CDR1 MDHEN, CDR2 SYDVKM. The CDR3 length is 18 residues. CDR3 amino acids: CASSLSPGTSGRANEQFF. In nucleotides, the CDR3 is TGTGCCAGCAGTTTATCTCCCGGGACTAGCGGGAGGGCAAATGAGCAGTTCTTC.

In DNA, the CDR3 is TGCGCCAGCAGCTTCCAGGGGGTGAACACTGAAGCTTTCTTT. Its translation is CASSFQGVNTEAFF. The V gene is TRBV5-1, the J gene TRBJ1-1, with 7 bases matching TRBD1. V was pared by 2 bases and J by 0 bases, with 1 base of the junction left unmatched. The germline gives CDR1 SGHRS, CDR2 YFSETQ. The CDR3 consists of 14 residues.

The chain joins TRBV4-3 to TRBJ2-1; 10 nucleotides agree with TRBD2. After removal of 1 base from V and 8 bases from J, the junction contained 8 bases not matched to a gene. The CDR3 length is 16 residues. Germline V CDR1 and CDR2: LGHNA, YSLEER. CDR3 DNA sequence: TGCGCCAGCAGCCAAGGGCTAGCGGGGGTTTACTATGAGCAGTTCTTC. Its protein is CASSQGLAGVYYEQFF.

The chain combines TRBV28 with TRBJ2-2; TRBD2 might be the D (6 bases). This CDR3 contains 15 residues. The ends were cut back, 7 bases at V and 1 base at J, with 13 bases in the middle. The germline V gene encodes CDR1 MDHEN and CDR2 SYDVKM. CDR3 nucleotide sequence: TGTGCCAGCACCACGCGGCGGGGGAACACCGGGGAGCTGTTTTTT. Amino acid sequence: CASTTRRGNTGELFF.

The V and J genes are TRBV7-9 and TRBJ1-1; unclear D gene. From germline, CDR1 is SEHNR and CDR2 FQNEAQ (reference sequence). This CDR3 has 13 amino acids. Deletions cut 2 bases from V and 6 bases from J, with 10 bases between. As DNA, the CDR3 is TGTGCCAGCAGCTTATATGTGTCATCTGAAGCTTTCTTT. Protein: CASSLYVSSEAFF.